The 19 T cell receptor beta chains given below trace back to one sample, sequenced in a study of blood T cell repertoires in COVID-19. The method was immunoSEQ multiplex PCR; TCRdb's version includes in-frame clones alone and lacks a portion of them. This sample has about 200,000 clones, with 65% to 90% found just once. The sample taken for sequencing was peripheral blood. These receptors originate from a human donor in a cohort sampled during active COVID-19.

The chain has TRBV10-3 and TRBJ2-7, with D possibly being TRBD2 (5 bases). V lost 8 bases and J lost 4, with 9 bases in between. The germline CDR1 and CDR2 sequences are ENHRY and SYGVKD. The CDR3 has 11 amino acids. CDR3 nucleotides: TGTGCCATCGGTCGGGGTTACGAGCAGTACTTC. Translating gives CAIGRGYEQYF.

The rearrangement joins TRBV19 to TRBJ1-6, with a weak D call TRBD1 (6 bases). With 4 bases removed from V and 7 bases from J, the gap between germline ends came to 14 bases. This CDR3 is 15 amino acids long. Per germline, CDR1 LNHDA and CDR2 SQIVND (reference sequence). The CDR3 coding sequence is TGTGCCAGTAGTAACCGACAGGTCCGCAATTCACCCCTCCACTTT. This translates into CASSNRQVRNSPLHF.

The V and J genes are TRBV5-6 and TRBJ1-1, with D tentatively TRBD1 (5 bases). V was pared by 0 bases and J by 8 bases, with 5 bases between. CDR1 is SGHDT and CDR2 is YYEEEE in the germline V gene. The CDR3 extends over 11 amino acids. As DNA, the CDR3 is TGTGCCAGCAGCTTGGAGGGGGAAGCTTTCTTT. It translates to CASSLEGEAFF.

The CDR3 bases are TGTGCCAGCAGCGCGCTAGCGGAAGACTACAATGAGCAGTTCTTC. This codes for CASSALAEDYNEQFF. The V and J genes are TRBV9 and TRBJ2-1; 7 nucleotides align to TRBD2. J lost 3 bases, V lost 3 bases, and 6 bases had no gene match. The CDR3 extends over 15 amino acids. The germline V gene encodes CDR1 SGDLS and CDR2 YYNGEE.

J is TRBJ2-7 and V is TRBV28, with TRBD2 matching over 11 bases. Trimming at V came to 9 bases and at J to 4 bases, leaving 11 bases not matched to a gene. The length of the CDR3 is 15 residues. Germline V CDR1 and CDR2: MDHEN, SYDVKM. CDR3: CASLAGGPLLYEQYF. CDR3 in DNA: TGTGCCAGTCTAGCGGGAGGTCCCCTATTATACGAGCAGTACTTC.

This clone has more than one count but fewer than ten. V usage is TRBV5-1 and J usage is TRBJ2-3, with 7 bases that match TRBD2. The germline CDR1 and CDR2 sequences are SGHRS and YFSETQ. The CDR3 has 16 residues. V was clipped by 4 bases and J by 3 bases; unmatched bases: 11. The DNA for the CDR3 is TGCGCCAGCAGCGGGGGATTACTAGCGCTAACAGATACGCAGTATTTT. Translated: CASSGGLLALTDTQYF.

This clone was found once. This chain joins TRBV7-9 and TRBJ2-5; the match to TRBD1 covers 9 bases. The CDR3 spans 13 residues. Germline V CDR1 and CDR2: SEHNR, FQNEAQ (reference sequence). Trimming took 1 base from V and 8 from J; bases not matched to a gene: 2. For the CDR3, the DNA is TGTGCCAGCAGCTTAGGGGGACAGGGAACCCAGTACTTC. Residues: CASSLGGQGTQYF.

J is TRBJ2-3 and V is TRBV28, with TRBD2 matching over 8 bases. CDR3 size: 15 residues. Per germline, CDR1 MDHEN and CDR2 SYDVKM. J lost 1 base, V lost 5 bases, and 5 bases had no gene match. CDR3 nucleotides: TGTGCCAGCAGTCCTCCGACTAGCGGCACAGATACGCAGTATTTT. Residues: CASSPPTSGTDTQYF.

The CDR3 DNA follows: TGTGCCAGCTCACCCCCGGGACTAGCGGGAGTTGAGCAGTTCTTC. Translating gives CASSPPGLAGVEQFF. The V call is TRBV18, the J call TRBJ2-1, with 14 bases lining up with TRBD2. CDR1 is KGHSH and CDR2 is LQKENI in the germline V gene. Germline trimming cut 3 bases from V and 9 bases from J; bases unmatched to any gene: 4. The CDR3 sequence is 15 residues long.

This chain joins TRBV6-5 and TRBJ2-1; the match to TRBD2 covers 10 bases. V lost 6 bases to trimming and J lost 6 bases; unmatched junction nucleotides: 5. Germline CDR1 is MNHEY and CDR2 is SVGAGI. CDR3 size: 14 residues. The DNA for the CDR3 is TGTGCCAGCAGGGGGGGACTAGCGAGCAATGAGCAGTTCTTC. The encoded protein is CASRGGLASNEQFF.

The chain recombines TRBV28 with TRBJ2-7, with 7 bases that match TRBD1. The CDR3 loop spans 13 amino acids. With V trimmed by 6 bases and J by 3 bases, 5 bases remained unmatched. CDR1 and CDR2 (germline): MDHEN, SYDVKM. The CDR3 is CASSPGTVYEQYF. The CDR3 nucleotides are TGTGCCAGCAGCCCCGGGACAGTCTACGAGCAGTACTTC.

V and J are TRBV24-1 and TRBJ1-2; D possibly corresponds to TRBD1 (5 bases). With 4 bases removed from V and 8 bases from J, the gap between germline ends came to 19 bases. CDR3 length: 15 residues. CDR1 KGHDR and CDR2 SFDVKD come from the germline V gene. The CDR3 DNA reads as TGTGCCACCAGTGAATCCCCTGGGGGGGGTCGCGGCTACACCTTC. Protein product: CATSESPGGGRGYTF.

The V call is TRBV5-5, the J call TRBJ1-4; D possibly corresponds to TRBD1 (5 bases). Trimming stripped 4 bases from V and 14 bases from J, with 18 bases between. CDR3 size: 13 residues. The germline gives CDR1 SGHKS, CDR2 YYEKEE (reference sequence). CDR3 nucleotide sequence: TGTGCCAGCAGCAGACAGACAGTGCATGAGCTGTTTTTT. Protein: CASSRQTVHELFF.

The genes are TRBV10-1 and TRBJ2-7; TRBD2 matches 7 bases. Per germline, CDR1 WNHNN and CDR2 SYGVQD (reference sequence). This CDR3 is 14 amino acids long. V trimming: 2 bases; J trimming: 1 base; junction bases outside the gene matches: 2. The DNA of the CDR3 is TGCGCCAGCAGTGAGACGGGGGGATCCTACGAGCAGTACTTC. This sequence encodes CASSETGGSYEQYF.

In this sample, this clone turned up once. V and J are TRBV2 and TRBJ1-1, with 10 positions matching TRBD1. The CDR3 has 19 residues. V dropped 3 bases and J dropped 6; count of bases not matched to a gene: 19. Germline CDR1 reads SNHLY; CDR2 reads FYNNEI. The CDR3 bases are TGTGCCAGCAGTGATGGGGTATGGGGACAGGGGACACCTGACGCTGAAGCTTTCTTT. This codes for CASSDGVWGQGTPDAEAFF.

The genes are TRBV6-4 and TRBJ2-3, with 7 bases fitting TRBD1. The germline V gene encodes CDR1 MRHNA and CDR2 SNTAGT. V dropped 6 bases and J dropped 1; count of bases not matched to a gene: 1. The CDR3 loop spans 13 amino acids. This CDR3 reads CASRGTGTDTQYF. The CDR3 DNA reads TGTGCCAGCAGGGGGACAGGCACAGATACGCAGTATTTT.

The V and J genes are TRBV10-1 and TRBJ1-1; D is uncertain. The V gene lost 5 bases and the J gene lost 1 base, with 20 bases spanning the gap. The CDR3 sequence is 17 residues long. The V gene's germline CDR1 is WNHNN and CDR2 SYGVQD (reference sequence). The CDR3 nucleotides are TGCGCCAGCAGTCCGTTCCGGGTCACCCGAGGGAACACTGAAGCTTTCTTT. Encoded protein: CASSPFRVTRGNTEAFF.

The gene calls are TRBV4-1 and TRBJ2-5; D remains unclear. Germline V CDR1 and CDR2: MGHRA, YSYEKL. Trimming left V 3 bases short and J 7 bases short, with 15 bases between. CDR3 length equals 14 residues. The CDR3 reads CASSQFGQKRTQYF. CDR3 in DNA: TGCGCCAGCAGCCAGTTCGGTCAAAAGCGGACCCAGTACTTC.

V and J are TRBV7-2 and TRBJ2-1, with 7 bases identical to TRBD2. The CDR3 is 16 amino acids. With V trimmed by 6 bases and J by 10 bases, 18 bases remained unmatched. Germline CDR1 reads SGHTA; CDR2 reads FQGNSA. This CDR3 reads CASSSWIGHSGPEQFF. CDR3 nucleotide sequence: TGTGCCAGCAGTTCTTGGATAGGCCATAGCGGGCCCGAGCAGTTCTTC.